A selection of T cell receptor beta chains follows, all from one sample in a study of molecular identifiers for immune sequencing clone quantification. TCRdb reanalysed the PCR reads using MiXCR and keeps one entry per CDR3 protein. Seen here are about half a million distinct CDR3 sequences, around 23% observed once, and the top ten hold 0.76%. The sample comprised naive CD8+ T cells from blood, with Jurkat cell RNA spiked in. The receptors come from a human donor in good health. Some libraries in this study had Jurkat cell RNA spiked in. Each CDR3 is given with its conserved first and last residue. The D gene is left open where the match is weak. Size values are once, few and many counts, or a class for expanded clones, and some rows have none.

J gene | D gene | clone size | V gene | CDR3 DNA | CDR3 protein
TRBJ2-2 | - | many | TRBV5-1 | TGCGCCGGGGGCGACCATAACACCGGGGAGCTGTTTTTT | CAGGDHNTGELFF
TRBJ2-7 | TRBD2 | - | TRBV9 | TGTGCCAGCGGCGTAGGTTCTAGCGGGGGCTACGAGCAGTACTTC | CASGVGSSGGYEQYF
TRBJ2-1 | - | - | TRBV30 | TGTGCCTGGAGTCGGGGACATAATGAGCAGTTCTTC | CAWSRGHNEQFF
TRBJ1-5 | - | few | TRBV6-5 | TGTGCCAGCAGCTACAGGGTGGGTCAGCCCCAGCATTTT | CASSYRVGQPQHF
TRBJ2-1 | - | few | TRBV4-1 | TGCGCCAGCAGCCAAGGAATAGGGGAGCAGTTCTTC | CASSQGIGEQFF
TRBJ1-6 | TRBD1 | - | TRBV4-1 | TGCGCCAGCAGCCAGACATCCGGGACAGGGTTCTCCTATAATTCACCCCTCCACTTT | CASSQTSGTGFSYNSPLHF
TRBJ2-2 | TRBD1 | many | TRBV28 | TGTGCCAGACTGGGACAGCGCTCGAACACCGGGGAGCTGTTTTTT | CARLGQRSNTGELFF
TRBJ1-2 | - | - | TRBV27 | TGTGCCAGCAGTTTAGAGGGAGGGGTGCACTATGGCTACACCTTC | CASSLEGGVHYGYTF
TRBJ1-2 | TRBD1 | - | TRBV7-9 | TGTGCCAGCAGCTCCATAGGGGGCCTCGGCTACACCTTC | CASSSIGGLGYTF
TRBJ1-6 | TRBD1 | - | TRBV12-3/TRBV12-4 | TGTGCCAGCAGTTGGACAGGGGGGCCCCCTGATAATTCACCCCTCCACTTT | CASSWTGGPPDNSPLHF
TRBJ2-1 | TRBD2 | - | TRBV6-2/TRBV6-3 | TGTGCCAGCAGTTCCCTTAGCGGGGGAGGAAATGAGCAGTTCTTC | CASSSLSGGGNEQFF
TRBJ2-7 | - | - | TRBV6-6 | TGTGCCAGCAGCCCCAACTTTGCGGAGCACTACGAGCAGTACTTC | CASSPNFAEHYEQYF
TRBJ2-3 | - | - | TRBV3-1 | TGTGCCAGCAGCCAGCGGGACACAAATACGCAGTATTTT | CASSQRDTNTQYF
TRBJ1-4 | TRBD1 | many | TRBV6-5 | TGTGCCAGCAGTTACGACAGGGGAGATGAAAAACTGTTTTTT | CASSYDRGDEKLFF
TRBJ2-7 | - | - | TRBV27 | TGTGCCAGCAGTCTGACCCGGGACTCGTTTCGGAACGAGCAGTACTTC | CASSLTRDSFRNEQYF
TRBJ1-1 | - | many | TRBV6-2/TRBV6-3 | TGTGCCAGCAGTTACGTGACTGAAGCTTTCTTT | CASSYVTEAFF
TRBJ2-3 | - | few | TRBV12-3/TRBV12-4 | TGTGCCAGCAGTTTAGCGGACAGCCGTGGGACGCAGTATTTT | CASSLADSRGTQYF
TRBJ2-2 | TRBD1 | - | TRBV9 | TGTGCCTGCAGCTCAGGGGGACAACCAAGCACCGGGGAGCTGTTTTTT | CACSSGGQPSTGELFF
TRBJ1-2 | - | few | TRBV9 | TGTGCCAGCAGCGTAGAGTCGGCGGCCTATGGCTACACCTTC | CASSVESAAYGYTF
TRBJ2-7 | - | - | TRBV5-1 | TGCGCCAGCAGCTTGGAAATCGACTACGAGCAGTACTTC | CASSLEIDYEQYF
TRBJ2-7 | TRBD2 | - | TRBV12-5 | TGTGCTAGTGGCTCCTTCGCGGGAGGTTGGTCGGAGCAGTACTTC | CASGSFAGGWSEQYF
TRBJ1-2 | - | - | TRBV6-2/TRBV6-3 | TGTGCCAGCACCACAACCGGGACGTACCACGCTAACTATGGCTACACCTTC | CASTTTGTYHANYGYTF
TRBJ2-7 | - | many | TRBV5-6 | TGTGCCAGCAGCTTGGGACAAAAAGACGAGCAGTACTTC | CASSLGQKDEQYF
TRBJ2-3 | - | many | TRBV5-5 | TGTGCCAGCAGCTGGGGCCCGGGGACGGGAACCACAGATACGCAGTATTTT | CASSWGPGTGTTDTQYF
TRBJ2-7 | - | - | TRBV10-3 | TGTGCCATCAGTGTTTGGAATGAGCAGTACTTC | CAISVWNEQYF
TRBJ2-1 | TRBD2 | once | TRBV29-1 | TGCAGCGTTGTCAGACTAGCGGGACTGGGTGAGCAGTTCTTC | CSVVRLAGLGEQFF
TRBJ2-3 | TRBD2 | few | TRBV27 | TGTGCCAGCAGTTTATATTCGCTGGGGGGGTTGGGAACAGATACGCAGTATTTT | CASSLYSLGGLGTDTQYF
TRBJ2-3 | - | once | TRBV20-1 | TGCAGTGCTACGGACTTAGAGTCTAGCACAGATATGCAGTATTTT | CSATDLESSTDMQYF
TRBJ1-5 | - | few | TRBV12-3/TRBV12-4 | TGTGCCAGCAGCGCCCTAAGCAATCAGCCCCAGCATTTT | CASSALSNQPQHF
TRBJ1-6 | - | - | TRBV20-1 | TGCAGTGCTAGAGTCGTGAGCTCCTATAATTCACCCCTCCACTTT | CSARVVSSYNSPLHF
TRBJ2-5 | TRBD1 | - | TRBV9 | TGTGCCAGCAGCATAGGTGGGTGGGGACAGGGAGAGACCCAGTACTTC | CASSIGGWGQGETQYF
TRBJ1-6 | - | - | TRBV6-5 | TGTGCCAGCACAACTATGGGCTCCTATAATTCACCCCTCCACTTT | CASTTMGSYNSPLHF
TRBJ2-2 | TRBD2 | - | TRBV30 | TGTGCCTGGAGTATCGCGGGGGAGAACACCGGGGAGCTGTTTTTT | CAWSIAGENTGELFF
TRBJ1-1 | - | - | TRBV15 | TGTGCCACCAGCATAGTAGGGGGGCTCCGGGACACTGAAGCTTTCTTT | CATSIVGGLRDTEAFF
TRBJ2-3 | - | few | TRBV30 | TGTGCCTGGAGTCCCGACTGGTCTGATGGTACAGATACGCAGTATTTT | CAWSPDWSDGTDTQYF
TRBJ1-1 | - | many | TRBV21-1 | TGTGCCAGCAGCAAAAGGAGGGGGCACAAATTGAACACTGAAGCTTTCTTT | CASSKRRGHKLNTEAFF
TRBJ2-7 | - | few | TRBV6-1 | TGTGCCAGCAGTGCCCGGGACAAGTCCTACGAGCAGTACTTC | CASSARDKSYEQYF
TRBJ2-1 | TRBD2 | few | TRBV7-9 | TGTGCCAGCAGCTCCCCTCTAGCGGGGGGGGAGCAGTTCTTC | CASSSPLAGGEQFF
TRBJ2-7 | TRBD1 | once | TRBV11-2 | TGTGCCAGCAGCCTGGACAGGGCGCTTCCTTACGAGCAGTACTTC | CASSLDRALPYEQYF
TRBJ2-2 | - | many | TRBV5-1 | TGCGCCAGCAGCTTGGAGGGACCAGACACCGGGGAGCTGTTTTTT | CASSLEGPDTGELFF
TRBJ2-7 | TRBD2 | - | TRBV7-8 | TGTGCCAGCAGCTTAGTACTAGCGGCCTACGAGCAGTACTTC | CASSLVLAAYEQYF
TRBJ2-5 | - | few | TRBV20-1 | TGCAGTGCAGTATCGCGACTAGTTTGGCAAGAGACCCAGTACTTC | CSAVSRLVWQETQYF
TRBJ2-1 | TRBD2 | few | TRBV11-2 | TGTGCCAGCAGCTTAGGGACTAGCAGCCACAATGAGCAGTTCTTC | CASSLGTSSHNEQFF
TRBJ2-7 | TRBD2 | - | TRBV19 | TGTGCCAGTAGTATCGGGGGGATTAGTTCCTACGAGCAGTACTTC | CASSIGGISSYEQYF
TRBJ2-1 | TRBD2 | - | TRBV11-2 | TGTGCCAGCAGCCTCCCCCCGGTCGCGGGGGTTTACTACAATGAGCAGTTCTTC | CASSLPPVAGVYYNEQFF
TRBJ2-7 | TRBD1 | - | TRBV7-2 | TGTGCCAGCAGCTTAACGGGACAGGGGGCGGAGGAGCAGTACTTC | CASSLTGQGAEEQYF
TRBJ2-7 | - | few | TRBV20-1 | TGCAGTGCTAGAGATCTGAACCGAGGAGGCGAGCAGTACTTC | CSARDLNRGGEQYF
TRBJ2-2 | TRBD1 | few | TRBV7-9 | TGTGCCAGCAGCTCCAGACAGGGGATCACCGGGGAGCTGTTTTTT | CASSSRQGITGELFF
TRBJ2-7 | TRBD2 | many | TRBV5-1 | TGCGCCAGCAGCCGGGAAGGACTAGCGGGACCCAAGGGGGAGCAGTACTTC | CASSREGLAGPKGEQYF